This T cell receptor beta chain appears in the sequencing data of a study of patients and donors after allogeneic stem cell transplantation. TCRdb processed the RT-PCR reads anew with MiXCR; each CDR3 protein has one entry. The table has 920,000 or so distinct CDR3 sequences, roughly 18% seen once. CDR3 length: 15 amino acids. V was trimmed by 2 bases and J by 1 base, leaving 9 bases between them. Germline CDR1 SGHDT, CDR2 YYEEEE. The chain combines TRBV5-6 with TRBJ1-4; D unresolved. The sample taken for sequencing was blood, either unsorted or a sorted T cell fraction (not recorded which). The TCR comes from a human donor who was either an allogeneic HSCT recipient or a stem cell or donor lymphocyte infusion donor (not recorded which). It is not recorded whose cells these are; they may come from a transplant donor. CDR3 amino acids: CASSFVDGTNEKLFF. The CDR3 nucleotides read TGTGCCAGCAGCTTCGTTGACGGAACTAATGAAAAACTGTTTTTT.